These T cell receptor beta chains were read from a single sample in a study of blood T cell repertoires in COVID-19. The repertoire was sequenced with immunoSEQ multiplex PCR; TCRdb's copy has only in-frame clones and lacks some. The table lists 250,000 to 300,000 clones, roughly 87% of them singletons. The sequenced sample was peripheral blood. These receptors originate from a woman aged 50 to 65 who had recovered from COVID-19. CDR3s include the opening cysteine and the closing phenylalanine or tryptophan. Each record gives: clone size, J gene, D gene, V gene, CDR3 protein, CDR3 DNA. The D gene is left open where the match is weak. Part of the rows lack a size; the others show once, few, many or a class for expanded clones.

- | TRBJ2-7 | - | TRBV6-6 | CASKKGAGSYEQYF | TGTGCCAGCAAAAAGGGAGCCGGCTCCTACGAGCAGTACTTC
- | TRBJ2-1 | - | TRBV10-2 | CASSVIDNEQFF | TGCGCCAGCAGTGTAATAGACAATGAGCAGTTCTTC
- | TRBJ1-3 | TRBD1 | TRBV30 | CAWSVGGTTGGSGNTIYF | TGTGCCTGGAGTGTAGGGGGGACTACAGGGGGCTCTGGAAACACCATATATTTT
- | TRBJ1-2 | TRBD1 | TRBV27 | CASSPGQVGGYTF | TGTGCCAGCAGTCCCGGACAGGTTGGTGGCTACACCTTC
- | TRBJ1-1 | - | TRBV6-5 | CASSLMGHSNTEAFF | TGTGCCAGCAGTCTAATGGGACATTCGAACACTGAAGCTTTCTTT
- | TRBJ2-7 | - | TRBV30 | CAWKPQLLTYEQYF | TGTGCCTGGAAGCCTCAACTGCTTACCTACGAGCAGTACTTC
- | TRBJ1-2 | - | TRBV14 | CASSQDINYGYTF | TGTGCCAGCAGCCAAGATATCAACTATGGCTACACCTTC
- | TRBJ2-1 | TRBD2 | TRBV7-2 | CASSITSGARDEQFF | TGTGCCAGCAGCATTACTAGCGGCGCAAGGGATGAGCAGTTCTTC
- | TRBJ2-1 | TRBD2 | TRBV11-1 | CATRLAGGLNEQFF | TGTGCCACCAGACTAGCGGGGGGGCTCAATGAGCAGTTCTTC
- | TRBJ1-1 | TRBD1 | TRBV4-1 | CAARDRGRTEAFF | TGCGCCGCCCGGGACAGGGGGCGAACTGAAGCTTTCTTT
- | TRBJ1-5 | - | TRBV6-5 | CASTLSTGNNQPQHF | TGTGCCAGCACCCTCTCCACAGGGAACAATCAGCCCCAGCATTTT
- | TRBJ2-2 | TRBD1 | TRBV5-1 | CASSIAGTGGLDTGELFF | TGCGCCAGCAGCATCGCCGGGACAGGGGGTCTGGACACCGGGGAGCTGTTTTTT
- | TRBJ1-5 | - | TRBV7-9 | CASSDTGTSNQPQHF | TGTGCCAGCAGCGATACAGGTACGAGCAATCAGCCCCAGCATTTT
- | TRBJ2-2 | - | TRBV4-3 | CASSRIWGAGELFF | TGCGCCAGCAGCCGGATCTGGGGGGCCGGGGAGCTGTTTTTT
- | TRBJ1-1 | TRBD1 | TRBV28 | CASSLSGTGQRGTEAFF | TGTGCCAGCAGTTTAAGCGGCACGGGACAGAGAGGCACTGAAGCTTTCTTT
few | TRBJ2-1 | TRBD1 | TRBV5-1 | CASSLVIRGQGAGEQFF | TGCGCCAGCAGCTTGGTTATAAGGGGGCAGGGTGCCGGTGAGCAGTTCTTC
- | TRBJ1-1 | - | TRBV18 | CASSPRNTEAFF | TGTGCCAGCTCACCGCGGAACACTGAAGCTTTCTTT
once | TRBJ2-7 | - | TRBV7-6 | CASSRELALNF | TGTGCCAGCAGCCGCGAGCTAGCCTTAAACTTC
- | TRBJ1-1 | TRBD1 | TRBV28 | CASSAGQGMTEAFF | TGTGCCAGCAGTGCGGGACAGGGGATGACTGAAGCTTTCTTT
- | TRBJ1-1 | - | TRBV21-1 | CASSTRTGLTKAFF | TGTGCCAGCAGCACCCGGACAGGGTTGACTAAAGCTTTCTTT
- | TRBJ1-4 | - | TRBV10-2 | CASSESTHEKLFF | TGCGCCAGCAGTGAGTCGACACATGAAAAACTGTTTTTT
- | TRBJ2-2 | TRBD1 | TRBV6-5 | CASRPPGQGAGELFF | TGTGCCAGCAGGCCGCCGGGACAGGGGGCCGGGGAGCTGTTTTTT
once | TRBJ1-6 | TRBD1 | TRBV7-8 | CASSLGQGASSPLHF | TGTGCCAGCAGCTTAGGTCAGGGGGCATCTTCACCCCTCCACTTT
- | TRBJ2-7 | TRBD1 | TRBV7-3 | CASSSGQDSYEQYF | TGTGCCAGCAGCTCTGGACAGGACTCCTACGAGCAGTACTTC
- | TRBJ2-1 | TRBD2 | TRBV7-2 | CASKGGRPYNEQFF | TGTGCCAGCAAGGGCGGGAGACCCTACAATGAGCAGTTCTTC
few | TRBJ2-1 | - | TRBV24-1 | CAASTGNYNEQFF | TGTGCCGCGTCTACAGGGAACTACAATGAGCAGTTCTTC
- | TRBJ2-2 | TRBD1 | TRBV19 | CASAPGQGLTGELFF | TGTGCCAGTGCTCCGGGACAGGGGCTGACCGGGGAGCTGTTTTTT
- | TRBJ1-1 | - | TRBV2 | CASFTGLNTEAFF | TGTGCCAGCTTTACGGGTTTAAACACTGAAGCTTTCTTT
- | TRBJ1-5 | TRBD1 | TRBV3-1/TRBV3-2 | CASSLGSGGDQPQHF | TGTGCCAGCAGCCTCGGGTCAGGGGGCGATCAGCCCCAGCATTTT
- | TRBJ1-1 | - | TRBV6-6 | CASSRDRPSGEAFF | TGTGCCAGCAGTCGAGACAGGCCCTCGGGTGAAGCTTTCTTT
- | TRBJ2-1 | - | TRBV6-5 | CASSYVTGGNEQFF | TGTGCCAGCAGTTACGTGACAGGCGGCAATGAGCAGTTCTTC
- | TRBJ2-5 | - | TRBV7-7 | CASSLTLRIGRSQETQYF | TGTGCTAGCAGCTTAACCTTGCGCATCGGCAGGTCCCAAGAGACCCAGTACTTC
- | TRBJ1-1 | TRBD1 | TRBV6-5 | CASQARTGINTEAFF | TGTGCCAGCCAGGCCAGGACAGGGATTAACACTGAAGCTTTCTTT
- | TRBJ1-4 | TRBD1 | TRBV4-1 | CASSQGGQGAGKLFF | TGCGCCAGCAGCCAAGGGGGACAGGGGGCAGGAAAACTGTTTTTT
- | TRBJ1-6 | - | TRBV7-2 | CASSLSPRGRNSPLHF | TGTGCCAGCAGTCTGTCTCCCAGGGGACGGAATTCACCCCTCCACTTT
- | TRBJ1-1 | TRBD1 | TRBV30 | CAWSATDRANTEAFF | TGTGCCTGGAGCGCCACCGACAGGGCAAACACTGAAGCTTTCTTT
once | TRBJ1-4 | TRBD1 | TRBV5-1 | CASSPSGTGRVDEKLFF | TGCGCCAGCTCCCCCTCCGGGACAGGGAGGGTAGATGAAAAACTGTTTTTT
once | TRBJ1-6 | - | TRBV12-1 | CASSSATGVYNSPLHF | TGTGCCAGCAGCTCAGCCACAGGGGTATATAATTCACCCCTCCACTTT
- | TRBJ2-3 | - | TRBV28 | CASRRRGGSDTQYF | TGTGCCTCCCGCCGTCGAGGGGGTTCAGATACGCAGTATTTT
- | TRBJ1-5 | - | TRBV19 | CASGTGDNQPQHF | TGTGCCAGTGGAACCGGGGACAATCAGCCCCAGCATTTT
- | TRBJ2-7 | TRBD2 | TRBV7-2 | CASSLTSGRAPFSYEQYF | TGTGCCAGCAGTCTAACTAGCGGGAGGGCCCCATTCTCCTACGAGCAGTACTTC
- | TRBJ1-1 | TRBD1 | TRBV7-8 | CASSFSPALRTGGNRAFF | TGTGCCAGCAGCTTTTCTCCGGCCCTAAGGACAGGGGGGAATCGAGCTTTCTTT
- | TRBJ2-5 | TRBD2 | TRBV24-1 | CATSDLTGTSGKETQYF | TGTGCCACCAGTGATCTAACCGGGACTAGCGGGAAAGAGACCCAGTACTTC
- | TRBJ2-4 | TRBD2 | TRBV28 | CASSLLGGEGNIQYF | TGTGCCAGCAGTTTATTAGGAGGGGAGGGAAACATTCAGTACTTC
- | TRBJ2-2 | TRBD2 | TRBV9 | CASSSGPSGRLFF | TGTGCCAGCAGCTCAGGCCCCAGCGGGAGGCTGTTTTTT
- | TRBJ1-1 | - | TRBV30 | CAWSGLTEAFF | TGTGCCTGGTCCGGACTCACTGAAGCTTTCTTT
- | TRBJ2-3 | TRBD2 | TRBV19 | CASKPSGGTDTQYF | TGTGCCAGTAAGCCTAGCGGGGGCACAGATACGCAGTATTTT
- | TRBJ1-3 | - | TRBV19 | CASSFSAGTWKPGNTIYF | TGTGCCAGTAGTTTTTCCGCCGGGACTTGGAAGCCTGGAAACACCATATATTTT
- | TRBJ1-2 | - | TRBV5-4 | CASSLAGGYGYTF | TGTGCCAGCAGCTTGGCGGGGGGGTATGGCTACACCTTC
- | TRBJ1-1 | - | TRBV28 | CATRGRTEAFF | TGTGCCACGCGGGGTCGGACTGAAGCTTTCTTT
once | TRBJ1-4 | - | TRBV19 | CASSRQHNEKLFF | TGTGCCAGTAGTAGACAGCATAATGAAAAACTGTTTTTT
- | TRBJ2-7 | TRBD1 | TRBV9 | CASSVLDRTYEQYF | TGTGCCAGCAGCGTTTTGGACAGGACCTACGAGCAGTACTTC
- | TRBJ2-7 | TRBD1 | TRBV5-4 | CASSLGGQGFYEQYF | TGTGCCAGCAGCTTGGGGGGACAGGGGTTTTACGAGCAGTACTTC
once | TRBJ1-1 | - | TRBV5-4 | CASSLATVQGTAFF | TGTGCCAGCAGCTTGGCCACGGTGCAGGGGACGGCTTTCTTT
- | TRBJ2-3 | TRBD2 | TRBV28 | CASSLSGISTDTQYF | TGTGCCAGCAGCCTTAGCGGGATAAGCACAGATACGCAGTATTTT